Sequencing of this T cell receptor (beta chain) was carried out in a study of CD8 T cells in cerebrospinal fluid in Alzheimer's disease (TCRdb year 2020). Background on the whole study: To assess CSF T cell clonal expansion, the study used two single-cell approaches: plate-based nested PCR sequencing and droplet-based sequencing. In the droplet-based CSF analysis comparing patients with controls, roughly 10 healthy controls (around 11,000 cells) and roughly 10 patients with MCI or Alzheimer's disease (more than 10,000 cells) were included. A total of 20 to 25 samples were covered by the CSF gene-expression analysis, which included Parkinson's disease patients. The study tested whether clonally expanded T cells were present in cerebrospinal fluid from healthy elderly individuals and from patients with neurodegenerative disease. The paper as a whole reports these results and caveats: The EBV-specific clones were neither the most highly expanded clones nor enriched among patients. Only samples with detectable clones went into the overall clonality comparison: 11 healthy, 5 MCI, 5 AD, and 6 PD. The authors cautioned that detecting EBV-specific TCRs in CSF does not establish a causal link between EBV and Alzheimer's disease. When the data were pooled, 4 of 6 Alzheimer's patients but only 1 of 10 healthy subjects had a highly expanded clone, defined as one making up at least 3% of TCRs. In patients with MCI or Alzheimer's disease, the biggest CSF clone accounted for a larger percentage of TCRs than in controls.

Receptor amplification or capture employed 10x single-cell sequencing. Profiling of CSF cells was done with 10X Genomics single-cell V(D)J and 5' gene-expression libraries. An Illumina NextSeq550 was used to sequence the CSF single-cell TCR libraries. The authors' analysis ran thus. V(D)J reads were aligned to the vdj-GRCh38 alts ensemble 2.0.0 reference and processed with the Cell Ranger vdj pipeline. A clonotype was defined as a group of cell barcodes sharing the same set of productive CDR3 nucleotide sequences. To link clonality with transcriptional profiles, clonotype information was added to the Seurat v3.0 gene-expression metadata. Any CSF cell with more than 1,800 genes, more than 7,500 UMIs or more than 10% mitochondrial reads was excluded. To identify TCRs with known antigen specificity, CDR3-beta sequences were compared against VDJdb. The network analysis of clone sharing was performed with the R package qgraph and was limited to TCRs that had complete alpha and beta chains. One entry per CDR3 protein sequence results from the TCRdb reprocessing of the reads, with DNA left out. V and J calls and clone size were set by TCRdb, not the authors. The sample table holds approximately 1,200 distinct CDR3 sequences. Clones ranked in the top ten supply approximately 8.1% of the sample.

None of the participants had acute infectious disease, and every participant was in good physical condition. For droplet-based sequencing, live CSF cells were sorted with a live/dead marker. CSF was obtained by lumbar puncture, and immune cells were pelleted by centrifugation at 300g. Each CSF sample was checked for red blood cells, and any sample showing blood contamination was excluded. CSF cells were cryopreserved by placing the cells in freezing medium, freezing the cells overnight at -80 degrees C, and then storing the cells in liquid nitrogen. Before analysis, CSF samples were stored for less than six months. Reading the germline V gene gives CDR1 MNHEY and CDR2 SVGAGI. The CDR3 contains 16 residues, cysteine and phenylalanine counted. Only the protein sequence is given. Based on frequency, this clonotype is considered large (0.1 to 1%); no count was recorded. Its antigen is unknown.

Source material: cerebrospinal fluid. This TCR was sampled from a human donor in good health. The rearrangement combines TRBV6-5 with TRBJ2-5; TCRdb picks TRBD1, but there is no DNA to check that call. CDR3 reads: CASSSLRQGRGETQYF.